This TCR beta chain was identified during a study of cytomegalovirus exposure and HLA in healthy donors. The PCR employed 60 Vbeta primers together with 13 Jbeta primers. Sequenced by immunoSEQ multiplex PCR; TCRdb stores in-frame clones only, minus some. Altogether around 120,000 clones are present, roughly 86% being singletons, with the ten largest covering 1.8%. Findings and limits, study-wide: As a later analysis revealed, the rate of TCR association differed by HLA locus, with DRB1 most and HLA-C fewest.

Notes on this clone: Its antigen is still unknown.

Germline CDR1 and CDR2: ENHRY and SYGVKD. CDR3 length equals 16 residues. Trimming removed 0 bases from V and 0 bases from J; junction bases left unmatched: 5. Sequencing was performed on PBMCs. The clonotype was recovered from a man between 18 and 29 years old in good health and CMV-seronegative. V gene TRBV10-3 combines with J gene TRBJ2-7, with 7 bases fitting TRBD1. CDR3 sequence: CAISESTRDSSYEQYF. The CDR3 region has the DNA TGTGCCATCAGTGAGTCGACTCGGGACAGCTCCTACGAGCAGTACTTC.